The 9 T cell receptor beta chains below all came from one sample that was sequenced in a study of CD8+ T cells in alopecia areata. A sort of pooled cutaneous lymph node cells used CD4, CD8alpha, NKG2D, NKG2ACE and other stains. As the sequencing template, cDNA was produced by extracting RNA and reverse transcribing it. Assay: immunoSEQ multiplex PCR; the TCRdb copy retains only in-frame clones and omits some. Altogether under 350,000 clones were found in the sample, and no singletons occur. The sample comprised CD4+ T cells sorted from a lymph node. Receptors originate from a C3H/HeJ mouse with alopecia areata. MHC haplotype of the strain: H2-k.

In this sample, this clone turned up a few times. The gene names here belong to mouse. Read data end 4 residues before the CDR3 end; the end is taken from the germline J gene. V and J are TRBV3 and TRBJ2-1, with D possibly being TRBD1 (6 bases). The germline V gene encodes CDR1 SNHLY and CDR2 FYNGKV (reference sequence). CDR3 size: 10 residues. Between the trimmed V and J ends, which lost 9 bases and 6 bases, there was a span of 6 bases. The CDR3 loop is CARDSAEQFF. The DNA read from the CDR3 is TGTGCCAGGGACAGTGCT.

This clone was found a few times. Germline and genes here are mouse. Incomplete CDR3 DNA: TGTGCCAGCAGTGATGCCAGGGGGCGCGACTCC. This gives the protein CASSDARGRDS. The complete CDR3 reads CASSDARGRDSDYTF. The chain is built from TRBV13-3 and TRBJ1-2; 8 bases agree with TRBD1. The read gets to within 4 residues of the CDR3 end, and the germline J gene fills in the rest. With 0 bases clipped from V and 3 bases from J, the junction kept 4 bases outside the gene matches. CDR3 length: 15 amino acids. Germline-derived CDR1 and CDR2 are NNHDY and SYVADS.

Remarks on this clone: The genes are named according to mouse. The read ends 4 residues shy of where the CDR3 ends; the end is completed using the germline J gene. The chain carries TRBV5 and TRBJ1-1; 7 positions agree with TRBD1. V dropped 3 bases and J dropped 0; count of bases not matched to a gene: 4. This CDR3 has 15 amino acids. Germline-derived CDR1 and CDR2 are LGHNA and YNLKQL (reference sequence). This CDR3 reads CASSQTGLSNTEVFF. The sequenced part of the CDR3 DNA is TGTGCCAGCAGCCAGACAGGGCTTTCAAACACA.

A note on this clone: Gene names denote mouse genes. The read terminates 4 residues before the CDR3 end, so the remaining end is supplied by the germline J gene. This specimen includes other DNA sequences encoding the same CDR3. V is TRBV13-1 and J is TRBJ2-1, with 10 bases identical to TRBD2. The germline gives CDR1 NSHNY, CDR2 SYGAGN. V lost 4 bases and J lost 1; bases outside the gene matches: 2. This CDR3 contains 15 residues. The CDR3 bases that were read are TGTGCCAGCAGTCGACTGGGGGGAAACTATGCT. Protein product: CASSRLGGNYA. The whole CDR3 is CASSRLGGNYAEQFF.

Regarding this clone: Gene names and germline refer to mouse. The observed sequence ends 4 residues before the CDR3 terminus, with the missing tail filled in from the germline J gene. The J gene is TRBJ2-1, the V gene TRBV5, with TRBD2 matching 8 bases. The CDR3 has 16 residues. Trimming removed 2 bases from V and 2 bases from J; junction bases left unmatched: 5. Per the germline V gene, CDR1 is LGHNA and CDR2 is YNLKQL (reference sequence). The chain's CDR3 is CASSQPPGGYYAEQFF. The covered CDR3 bases are TGTGCCAGCAGCCAACCCCCTGGGGGGTACTATGCT.

In the case of this clone: Genes and germline are mouse. With the read ending 4 residues before the CDR3 end, the germline J gene is used to fill in that end. Other DNA sequences in this sample translate to the same CDR3. The chain recombines TRBV13-1 with TRBJ2-3, with D maybe TRBD2 (5 bases). Germline V CDR1 and CDR2: NSHNY, SYGAGN. Trimming left V 4 bases short and J 0 bases short, with 9 bases between. This CDR3 contains 14 residues. The CDR3: CASSWGGSAETLYF. The DNA read from the CDR3 is TGTGCCAGCAGTTGGGGAGGGAGTGCAGAA.

Concerning this clone itself: Gene names and germline match the mouse. The CDR3 here is CASGLQYEQYF. CDR3 bases read: TGTGCCAGCGGTTTGCAGTAT. This chain connects TRBV13-2 to TRBJ2-7; D not resolved. The read gets to within 4 residues of the CDR3 end, and the germline J gene fills in the rest. The CDR3 length is 11 residues. Germline-derived CDR1 and CDR2 are NNHNN and SYGAGS (reference sequence).

This clone was counted ten times or more. Each gene name is a mouse one. From the germline J gene comes the end of the CDR3, since the read stops 4 residues before it. Other DNA sequences in this specimen translate into the identical CDR3. The V gene is TRBV1, the J gene TRBJ1-2; TRBD1 matches at 9 bases. Germline CDR1 NSQYPW, CDR2 LRSPGD (reference sequence). The J segment lost 2 bases and the V segment lost 5 bases, leaving 3 bases of the junction unmatched. This CDR3 has 14 residues. The CDR3 sequence: CTCSRQGVNSDYTF. Incomplete CDR3 DNA: TGCACCTGCAGTCGACAGGGGGTGAACTCC.

This clone was counted between two and nine times. Germline and genes: mouse. The read stops 3 residues short of the end of the CDR3; the missing end is completed from the germline J gene. Other DNA variants within this sample encode the same CDR3. The chain couples TRBV1 to TRBJ1-6; tentative D call: TRBD1 (5 bases). TRBJ1-6 is an ORF, and what it does is uncertain. Trimming took off 1 base at V and 4 bases at J, with 8 bases between the two ends. Germline assignment: CDR1 NSQYPW and CDR2 LRSPGD (reference sequence). The CDR3 loop spans 15 amino acids. The CDR3 DNA, read in part, is TGCACCTGCAGTGCAGGACAGTCTTATAATTCGCCC. Protein: CTCSAGQSYNSP. The CDR3 reads in full as CTCSAGQSYNSPLYF.